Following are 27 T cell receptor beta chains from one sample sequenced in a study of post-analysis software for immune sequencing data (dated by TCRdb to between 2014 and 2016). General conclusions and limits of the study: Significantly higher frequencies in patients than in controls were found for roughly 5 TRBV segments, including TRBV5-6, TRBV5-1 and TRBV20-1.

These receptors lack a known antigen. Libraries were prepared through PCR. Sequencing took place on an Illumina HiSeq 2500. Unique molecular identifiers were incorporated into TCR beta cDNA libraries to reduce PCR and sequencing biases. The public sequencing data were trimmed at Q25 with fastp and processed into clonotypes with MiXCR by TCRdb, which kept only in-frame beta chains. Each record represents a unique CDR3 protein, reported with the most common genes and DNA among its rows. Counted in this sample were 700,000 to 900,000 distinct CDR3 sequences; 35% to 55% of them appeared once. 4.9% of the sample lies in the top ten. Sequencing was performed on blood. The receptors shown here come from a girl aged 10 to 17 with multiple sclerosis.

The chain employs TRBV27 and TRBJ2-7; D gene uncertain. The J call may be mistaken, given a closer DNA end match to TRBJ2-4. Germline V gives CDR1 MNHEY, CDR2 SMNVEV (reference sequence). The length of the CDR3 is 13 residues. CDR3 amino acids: CASSLGIGNIQYF. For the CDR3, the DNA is TGTGCCAGCAGCCTAGGGATAGGAAACATTCAGTACTTC.

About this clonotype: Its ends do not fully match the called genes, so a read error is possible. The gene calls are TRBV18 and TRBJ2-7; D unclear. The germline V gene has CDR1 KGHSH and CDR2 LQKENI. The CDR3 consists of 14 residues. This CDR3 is CASSPPSISYEHYF. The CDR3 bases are TGTGCCAGCTCACCACCGAGTATCTCCTACGAGCACTACTTC.

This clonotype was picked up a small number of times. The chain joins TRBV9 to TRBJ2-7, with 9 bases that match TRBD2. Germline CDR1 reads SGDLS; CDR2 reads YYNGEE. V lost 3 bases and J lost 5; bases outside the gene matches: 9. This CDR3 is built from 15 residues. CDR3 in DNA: TGTGCCAGCAGCGGTTCCGGGACTAGCATCGACGAGCAGTACTTC. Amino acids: CASSGSGTSIDEQYF.

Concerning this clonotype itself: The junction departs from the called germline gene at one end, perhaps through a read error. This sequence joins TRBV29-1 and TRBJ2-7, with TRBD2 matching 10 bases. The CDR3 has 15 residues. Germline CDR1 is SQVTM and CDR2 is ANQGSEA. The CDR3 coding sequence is TGCAGCGCTGAAGATCGGGCTAGCGGGAGAGGTGAGCAGTACTTC. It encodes CSAEDRASGRGEQYF.

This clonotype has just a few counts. Here the CDR3 reads CSVGVQRGFLEQFF. The CDR3 DNA follows: TGCAGCGTTGGGGTCCAACGGGGATTCCTGGAGCAGTTCTTC. The V and J genes are TRBV29-1 and TRBJ2-1; possibly TRBD2 for D (5 bases). The CDR3 length is 14 residues. V lost 4 bases, J lost 10 bases, and 20 bases lay in between. Germline V gives CDR1 SQVTM, CDR2 ANQGSEA.

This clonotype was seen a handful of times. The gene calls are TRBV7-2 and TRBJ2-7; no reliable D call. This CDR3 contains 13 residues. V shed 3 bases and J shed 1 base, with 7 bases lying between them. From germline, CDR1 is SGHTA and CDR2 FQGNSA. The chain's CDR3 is CASSFGYSYEQYF. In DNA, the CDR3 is TGTGCCAGCAGCTTCGGCTATTCCTACGAGCAGTACTTC.

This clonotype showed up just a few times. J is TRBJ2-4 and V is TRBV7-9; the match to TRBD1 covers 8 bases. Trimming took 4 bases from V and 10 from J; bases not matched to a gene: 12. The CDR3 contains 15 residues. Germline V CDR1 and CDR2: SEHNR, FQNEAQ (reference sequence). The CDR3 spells CASSSLADRVLIQYF. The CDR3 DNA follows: TGTGCCAGCAGCTCCCTGGCGGACAGGGTCCTTATTCAGTACTTC.

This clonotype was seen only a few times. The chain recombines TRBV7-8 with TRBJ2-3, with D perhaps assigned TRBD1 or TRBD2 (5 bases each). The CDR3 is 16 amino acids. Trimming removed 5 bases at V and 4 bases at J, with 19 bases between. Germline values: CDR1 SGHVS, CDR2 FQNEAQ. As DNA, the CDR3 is TGTGCCAGCAGCGTAGGGGAGAGAGGAGCCCCAGATACGCAGTATTTT. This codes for CASSVGERGAPDTQYF.

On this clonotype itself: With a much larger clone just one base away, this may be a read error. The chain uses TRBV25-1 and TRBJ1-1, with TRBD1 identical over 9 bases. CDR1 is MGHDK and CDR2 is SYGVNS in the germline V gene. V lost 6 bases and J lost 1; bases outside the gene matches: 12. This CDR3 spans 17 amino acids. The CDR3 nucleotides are TGTGCCAGCAGGCTCAGGGGCCTACAGGGGGCGAACACTGAAGCTTTCTTT. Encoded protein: CASRLRGLQGANTEAFF.

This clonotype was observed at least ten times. DNA of the CDR3: TGTGCCAGCAGTGACCGGCTAGCGGGAGTAGCCAAAAACATTCAGTACTTC. Translated: CASSDRLAGVAKNIQYF. V and J are TRBV6-4 and TRBJ2-4, with TRBD2 identical over 10 bases. V gave up 2 bases and J gave up 0 bases; unmatched junction bases: 4. CDR3 length: 17 amino acids. Germline CDR1 MRHNA, CDR2 SNTAGT.

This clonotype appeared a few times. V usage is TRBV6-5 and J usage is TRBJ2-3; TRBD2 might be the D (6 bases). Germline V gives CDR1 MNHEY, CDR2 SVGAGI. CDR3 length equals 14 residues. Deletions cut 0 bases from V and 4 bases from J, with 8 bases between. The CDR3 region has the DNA TGTGCCAGCAGTTACTCAAGACTAGCAGATACGCAGTATTTT. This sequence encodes CASSYSRLADTQYF.

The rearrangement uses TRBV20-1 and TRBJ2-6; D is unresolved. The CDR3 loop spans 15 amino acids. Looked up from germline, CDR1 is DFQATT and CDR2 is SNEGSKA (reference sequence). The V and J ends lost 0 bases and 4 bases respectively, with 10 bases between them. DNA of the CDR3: TGCAGTGCTAGAGATCGCTTGGCGGGGGCCAACGTCCTGACTTTC. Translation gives CSARDRLAGANVLTF.

CDR3 sequence reads: CASSFGRSEKLFF. The CDR3 DNA reads as TGCGCCAGCAGCTTTGGACGGTCCGAAAAACTGTTTTTT. The chain joins TRBV5-1 to TRBJ1-4; D not resolved. The germline CDR1 and CDR2 sequences are SGHRS and YFSETQ. The germline V and J ends were trimmed by 2 bases and 8 bases, with 10 bases remaining between them. The CDR3 has 13 amino acids.

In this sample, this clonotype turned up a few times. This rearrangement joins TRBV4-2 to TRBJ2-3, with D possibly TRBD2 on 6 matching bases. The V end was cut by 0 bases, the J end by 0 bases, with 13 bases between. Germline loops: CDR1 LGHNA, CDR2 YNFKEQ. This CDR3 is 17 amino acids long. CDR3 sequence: CASSQDHAGSSTDTQYF. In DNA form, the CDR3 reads TGTGCCAGCAGCCAAGACCATGCGGGATCTAGCACAGATACGCAGTATTTT.

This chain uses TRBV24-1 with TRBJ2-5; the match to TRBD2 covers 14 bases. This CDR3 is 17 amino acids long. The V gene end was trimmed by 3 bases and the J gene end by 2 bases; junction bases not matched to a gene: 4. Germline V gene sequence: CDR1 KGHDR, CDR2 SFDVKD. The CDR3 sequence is CATSDPGLAGAQETQYF. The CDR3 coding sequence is TGTGCCACCAGTGATCCGGGACTAGCGGGAGCTCAAGAGACCCAGTACTTC.

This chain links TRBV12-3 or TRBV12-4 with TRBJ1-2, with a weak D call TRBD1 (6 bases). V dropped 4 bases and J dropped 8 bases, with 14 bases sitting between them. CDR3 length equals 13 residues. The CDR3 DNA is TGTGCCAGCAGTTCTAGGGACAAGCAAGGCTACACCTTC. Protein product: CASSSRDKQGYTF.

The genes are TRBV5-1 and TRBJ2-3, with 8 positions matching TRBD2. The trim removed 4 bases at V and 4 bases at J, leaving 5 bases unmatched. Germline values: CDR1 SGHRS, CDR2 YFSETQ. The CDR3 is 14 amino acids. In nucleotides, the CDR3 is TGCGCCAGCAGCCCGGGGGGGCGGGCAGATACGCAGTATTTT. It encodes CASSPGGRADTQYF.

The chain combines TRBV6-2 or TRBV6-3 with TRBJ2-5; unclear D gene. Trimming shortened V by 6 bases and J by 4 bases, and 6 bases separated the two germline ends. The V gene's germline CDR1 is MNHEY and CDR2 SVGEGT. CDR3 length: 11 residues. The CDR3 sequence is CASRVLETQYF. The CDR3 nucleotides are TGTGCCAGCAGGGTATTAGAGACCCAGTACTTC.

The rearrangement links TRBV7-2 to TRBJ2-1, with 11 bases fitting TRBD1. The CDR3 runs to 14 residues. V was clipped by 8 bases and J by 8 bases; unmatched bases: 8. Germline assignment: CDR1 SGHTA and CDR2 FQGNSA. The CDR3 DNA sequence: TGTGCCAGCGGAAGGGACAGGGGGGAGGATGAGCAGTTCTTC. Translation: CASGRDRGEDEQFF.

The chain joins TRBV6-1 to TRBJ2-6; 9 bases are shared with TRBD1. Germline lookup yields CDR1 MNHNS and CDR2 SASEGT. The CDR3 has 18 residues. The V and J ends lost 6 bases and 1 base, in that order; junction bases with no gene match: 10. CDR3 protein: CASSRPGQGTSGANVLTF. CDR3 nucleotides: TGTGCCAGCAGCCGACCGGGACAGGGCACTTCTGGGGCCAACGTCCTGACTTTC.

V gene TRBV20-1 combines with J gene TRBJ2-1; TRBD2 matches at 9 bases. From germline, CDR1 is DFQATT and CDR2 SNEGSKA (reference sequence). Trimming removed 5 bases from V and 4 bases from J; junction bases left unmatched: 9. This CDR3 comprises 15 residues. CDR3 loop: CSALIGSGRYNEQFF. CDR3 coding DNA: TGCAGTGCTCTGATCGGTAGCGGGAGATACAATGAGCAGTTCTTC.

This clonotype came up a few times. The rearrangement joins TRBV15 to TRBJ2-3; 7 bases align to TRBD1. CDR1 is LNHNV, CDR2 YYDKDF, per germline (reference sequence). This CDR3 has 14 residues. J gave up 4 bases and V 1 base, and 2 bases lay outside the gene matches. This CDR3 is CATSRGQGADTQYF. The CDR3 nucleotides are TGTGCCACCAGCAGAGGACAGGGAGCAGATACGCAGTATTTT.

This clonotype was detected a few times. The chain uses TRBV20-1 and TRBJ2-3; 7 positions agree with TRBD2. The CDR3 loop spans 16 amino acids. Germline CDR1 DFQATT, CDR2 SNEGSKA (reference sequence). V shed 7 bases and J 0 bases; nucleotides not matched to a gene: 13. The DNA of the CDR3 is TGCAGTGTTGTGACGGGAGGCCGACCGAGCACAGATACGCAGTATTTT. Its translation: CSVVTGGRPSTDTQYF.

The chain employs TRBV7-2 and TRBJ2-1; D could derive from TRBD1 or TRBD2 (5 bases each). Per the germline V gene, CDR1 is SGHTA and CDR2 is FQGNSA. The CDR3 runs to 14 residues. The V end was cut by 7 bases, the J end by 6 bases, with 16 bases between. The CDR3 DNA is TGTGCCAGCACAACTGGGGGAGTGGGCAATGAGCAGTTCTTC. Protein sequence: CASTTGGVGNEQFF.

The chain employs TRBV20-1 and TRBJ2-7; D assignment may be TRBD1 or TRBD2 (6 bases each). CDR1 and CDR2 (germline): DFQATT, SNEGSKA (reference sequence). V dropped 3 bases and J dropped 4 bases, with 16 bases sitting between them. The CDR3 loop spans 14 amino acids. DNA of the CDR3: TGCAGTGCTAGGGAGGCCTGGGGGGCTTACGAGCAGTACTTC. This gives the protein CSAREAWGAYEQYF.

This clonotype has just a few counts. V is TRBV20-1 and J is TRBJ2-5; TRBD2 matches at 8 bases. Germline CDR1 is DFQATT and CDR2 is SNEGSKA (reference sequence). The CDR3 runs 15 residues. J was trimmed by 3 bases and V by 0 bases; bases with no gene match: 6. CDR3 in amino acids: CSARDPAGAEETQYF. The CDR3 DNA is TGCAGTGCTAGAGACCCAGCGGGAGCAGAAGAGACCCAGTACTTC.

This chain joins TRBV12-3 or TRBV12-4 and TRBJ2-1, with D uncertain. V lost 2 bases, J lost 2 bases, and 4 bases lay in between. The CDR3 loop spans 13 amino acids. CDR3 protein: CASSLLTYNEQFF. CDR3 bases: TGTGCCAGCAGTTTACTAACCTACAATGAGCAGTTCTTC.